This TCR beta chain was retrieved from a study of neoadjuvant anti-PD-1 for oral cavity cancer (dated by TCRdb to the early 2020s). As for the study more broadly: Three to four biweekly doses of nivolumab at 3 mg/kg were mostly administered to patients before curative-intent surgical resection. Under RECIST 1.1, patients with complete response, partial response or stable disease were classed as responders, and patients with progression were classed as non-responders. Patients who did not progress were given a fourth nivolumab dose at about day 43 and had definitive surgical resection on days 50-56. The parent correlative cohort had 12 patients and a response rate of over 25%. What the work shows at the level of the full study, not this receptor alone: Within PBMCs, T cell clonality (Gini index) was significantly higher in non-responders than responders after neoadjuvant nivolumab. Only a few patients per response group were included in the TCR analyses, and the authors called for validation in larger cohorts. A higher pretreatment blood Treg/Th17 ratio correlated with both higher pretreatment blood TCRbeta clonality and lower post-treatment tumor TCRbeta clonality.

CDR1 and CDR2, per the germline V gene (reference sequence), are MNHNY and SVGAGI. At the junction V is shortened by 5 bases and J by 2 bases, with 13 bases in between. From cysteine to phenylalanine, the CDR3 is 15 amino acids long. Of the read, only the CDR3 DNA is kept; its 45 bases are in frame from base 1. For deep sequencing of PBMC libraries, mostly around 520 ng of input genomic DNA was used, and six replicates were run per sample. The immunoSEQ hsTCRbeta kit was used to prepare TCRbeta libraries, following the manufacturer's instructions. Sequencing of the completed libraries took place using an Illumina NovaSeq 6000 S4 flow cell after they had been pooled to about 3 nM. Concerning the study's data processing: The immunoSEQ Analyzer was used for raw data preprocessing and quality control. The analysis was restricted to productive rearrangements, with each unique CDR3 amino acid sequence defining a clonotype. Repertoire clonality was estimated as the Gini-Simpson index, which was calculated using the R package tcR. Student's t test was used to compare Gini indices, and Pearson correlation was used to assess associations with tumor size change. TCRdb stores this immuneACCESS table with in-frame sequences only. Part of the clones is absent; in the studies checked, under half of the shortfall reflects unresolved V genes, and no reason is known for the rest. The V and J calls and clone size are taken from that table; D and trimming were inferred from the DNA. This sample comprises over 30,000 clones, about 86% of them detected only once. The ten largest account for about 4% of the sample.

The meaning of the sample's time point label: before neoadjuvant nivolumab. The patients had newly diagnosed stage II-IVA oral cavity squamous cell carcinoma and had not received any prior systemic or radiation treatment. The cohort was made up of patients with locally advanced, HPV-negative oral cavity squamous cell carcinoma. Peripheral blood mononuclear cells were analyzed directly and were not maintained or expanded in culture. Samples were obtained from a longitudinal correlative study of a single-arm phase II trial of neoadjuvant nivolumab in oral cavity squamous cell carcinoma. Genomic DNA-based TCRbeta sequencing was performed on subject-matched pre- and post-treatment PBMCs and tumors from three responders and three non-responders. Peripheral blood mononuclear cells were collected before nivolumab treatment and were collected again after treatment, at the time of surgery. The Maxwell RSC DNA from Cells kit was used to extract genomic DNA from PBMCs.

Note on this clone: Its antigen remains undetermined. Base-call qualities are not available, and no considerably larger clone is one nucleotide away.

The receptor's source is a person aged 40 to 85 with oral cavity squamous cell carcinoma. Sequences were derived from PBMCs, sampled before nivolumab (anti-PD-1) treatment. The chain was built from TRBV6-6 and TRBJ1-5, with a weak D call of TRBD1 (6 bases match). The CDR3 region reads CASSPGGGGNQPQHF. The nucleotide sequence reads TGTGCCAGCAGTCCAGGAGGGGGTGGCAATCAGCCCCAGCATTTT.